The 29 T cell receptor beta chains below were found in one sample sequenced in a study of vaccination and CD4 T cells after COVID-19. No antigen has been identified for these receptors. Scientists ran DNA taken from cultured CD4+ T cells through the Oncomine TCR Beta short-read assay for sequencing. Genomic DNA was drawn out of CD4+ T cells grown in culture. Via MiXCR, TCRdb re-called the PCR reads, giving one row per CDR3 protein. The sample consists of more than 10,000 distinct CDR3 sequences, around 32% of them appearing once. Treatment of the sample: approximately 9-day PBMC culture with coronavirus spike peptide pools or control peptides (ViraFEST assay). Gathered ahead of the COVID-19 pandemic (2011-2018) were the CD4+ T cells of the unexposed donor. Material for sequencing was CD4+ T cells from blood, cultured in vitro. Source of these receptors: a human donor in good health.

This clonotype was counted a few times. This chain uses TRBV6-2 or TRBV6-3 with TRBJ1-2; the match to TRBD1 covers 7 bases. Germline loops: CDR1 MNHEY, CDR2 SVGEGT. The CDR3 is 15 amino acids. Trimming cost V 2 bases and J 7 bases; bases outside gene matches: 10. The CDR3 DNA sequence: TGTGCCAGCAGTTACCTGGCGACAGGGCGTAGTGGCTACACCTTC. It is translated as CASSYLATGRSGYTF.

This clonotype is labeled as medium-sized. V is TRBV10-3 and J is TRBJ2-1; tentative D call: TRBD2 (5 bases). This CDR3 comprises 12 residues. Germline values: CDR1 ENHRY, CDR2 SYGVKD. V lost 8 bases and J lost 8, with 13 bases in between. The CDR3 DNA reads TGTGCCATCTGGGGAGCGCGAGATGAGCAGTTCTTC. It encodes CAIWGARDEQFF.

This clonotype is deemed medium-sized (0.01 to 0.1%). In DNA, the CDR3 is TGTGCCAGTTCCACGACTAGCCGGATCGGGGAGCTGTTTTTT. This sequence encodes CASSTTSRIGELFF. This sequence joins TRBV19 and TRBJ2-2; 7 positions agree with TRBD2. CDR1 and CDR2 (germline): LNHDA, SQIVND (reference sequence). J lost 7 bases, V lost 8 bases, and 10 bases had no gene match. CDR3 length equals 14 residues. Variable domain in full (rest from reference TRBV19 and TRBJ2-2): DGGITQSPKYLFRKEGQNVTLSCEQNLNHDAMYWYRQDPGQGLRLIYYSQIVNDFQKGDIAEGYSVSREKKESFPLTVTSAQKNPTAFYLCASSTTSRIGELFFGEGSRLTVL.

There are a few counts of this clonotype. The gene calls are TRBV7-2 and TRBJ2-5; D gene unclear. Germline CDR1 and CDR2: SGHTA and FQGNSA. This CDR3 is 14 amino acids long. The V end was cut by 5 bases, the J end by 5 bases, with 15 bases between. The CDR3 bases are TGTGCCAGCAGCACGACCCCCCGGGTGGAGACCCAGTACTTC. It translates to CASSTTPRVETQYF.

The J gene is TRBJ1-6, the V gene TRBV20-1; D is unresolved. Trimming removed 0 bases from V and 6 bases from J, with 6 bases in between. From germline, CDR1 is DFQATT and CDR2 SNEGSKA (reference sequence). This CDR3 contains 13 residues. Here the CDR3 DNA reads TGCAGTGCTAGAGAGGGTTTTAATTCACCCCTCCACTTT. Translating it yields CSAREGFNSPLHF.

This clonotype was counted a few times. The chain couples TRBV28 to TRBJ1-1; tentatively, D is TRBD1 (6 bases). The length of the CDR3 is 14 residues. The V gene's germline CDR1 is MDHEN and CDR2 SYDVKM. V was cut by 6 bases and J by 1 base, with 12 bases left in between. Here the CDR3 reads CASRRGGGNTEAFF. The CDR3 DNA follows: TGTGCCAGCAGAAGGGGAGGGGGGAACACTGAAGCTTTCTTT.

The chain joins TRBV4-3 to TRBJ1-6; weak D call: TRBD1 (6 bases). The CDR3 is 16 amino acids. The V gene's germline CDR1 is LGHNA and CDR2 YSLEER. V shed 3 bases and J shed 12 bases, with 21 bases lying between them. The CDR3 is CASSHGLRGILGPLHF. The CDR3 region has the DNA TGCGCCAGCAGCCACGGACTCAGGGGTATTCTTGGACCCCTCCACTTT.

The chain couples TRBV7-8 to TRBJ2-7; 8 bases match TRBD1. V shed 2 bases and J 0 bases; nucleotides not matched to a gene: 6. The CDR3 is 16 residues long. Germline CDR1 and CDR2: SGHVS and FQNEAQ. In DNA form, the CDR3 reads TGTGCCAGCAGCTTACGCGCCGGGACAGGCTCCTACGAGCAGTACTTC. Translation: CASSLRAGTGSYEQYF.

The V call is TRBV7-6, the J call TRBJ2-1, with TRBD2 identical over 7 bases. This CDR3 is built from 14 residues. From germline, CDR1 is SGHVS and CDR2 FNYEAQ. V was pared by 8 bases and J by 6 bases, with 10 bases of the junction left unmatched. CDR3 nucleotides: TGTGCCAGCCGCCCGAGCGGGAACGTCAATGAGCAGTTCTTC. Translated: CASRPSGNVNEQFF.

The chain joins TRBV5-1 to TRBJ2-7; D possibly corresponds to TRBD1 (5 bases). CDR3 length equals 15 residues. V lost 1 base and J 3 bases, leaving 14 bases between the germline ends. The V gene's germline CDR1 is SGHRS and CDR2 YFSETQ. The CDR3 loop is CASSLRAGRYYEQYF. DNA of the CDR3: TGCGCCAGCAGCTTGAGGGCAGGGCGATACTACGAGCAGTACTTC.

The chain recombines TRBV7-6 with TRBJ2-1; D gene uncertain. V was shortened by 5 bases and J by 5 bases, with 19 bases between the two germline ends. CDR3 length: 16 residues. Germline V gene data show CDR1 as SGHVS and CDR2 as FNYEAQ. The CDR3 region has the DNA TGTGCCAGCAGCCGTCCTAAAGGGTCTAGAAACAATGAGCAGTTCTTC. Translation: CASSRPKGSRNNEQFF.

This clonotype was seen a few times. V gene TRBV6-1 combines with J gene TRBJ2-1; 10 bases agree with TRBD2. The trim removed 1 base at V and 6 bases at J, leaving 9 bases unmatched. This CDR3 is built from 17 residues. Per germline, CDR1 MNHNS and CDR2 SASEGT. CDR3 nucleotides: TGTGCCAGCAGTGAAGGTGCTAGCGGGAGATCGATCAATGAGCAGTTCTTC. Protein: CASSEGASGRSINEQFF.

Only a few counts were recorded for this clonotype. This chain joins TRBV7-8 and TRBJ2-3; perhaps TRBD2 as D (5 bases). Looked up from germline, CDR1 is SGHVS and CDR2 is FQNEAQ. This CDR3 region has 14 residues. V shed 5 bases and J shed 1 base, with 10 bases lying between them. The CDR3 DNA sequence: TGTGCCAGCAGCGAACAAGCGGGCACAGATACGCAGTATTTT. Translating gives CASSEQAGTDTQYF.

This clonotype was detected a few times. The rearrangement links TRBV6-1 to TRBJ2-7; no clear D. The CDR3 has 13 amino acids. The V and J ends lost 6 bases and 2 bases respectively, with 11 bases between them. Germline lookup yields CDR1 MNHNS and CDR2 SASEGT. This CDR3 is CASSLGVTYEQYF. DNA for the CDR3: TGTGCCAGCAGCCTTGGGGTAACCTACGAGCAGTACTTC.

This clonotype has a handful of counts. The chain has TRBV4-1 and TRBJ2-2; D remains ambiguous. V lost 2 bases to trimming and J lost 8 bases, with 15 bases between them. Germline V lookup: CDR1 MGHRA, CDR2 YSYEKL. The CDR3 has 15 amino acids. The CDR3 spells CASSQPLVGLGELFF. Here the CDR3 DNA reads TGCGCCAGCAGCCAACCGTTAGTAGGGTTGGGGGAGCTGTTTTTT.

This chain uses TRBV7-3 with TRBJ1-1, with 10 bases that match TRBD1. V gave up 6 bases and J gave up 4 bases; unmatched junction bases: 8. CDR3 length: 15 amino acids. CDR1 is SGHTA, CDR2 FQGTGA, per germline. The CDR3 loop is CASRQGQGEGTEAFF. The CDR3 DNA follows: TGTGCCAGCAGACAAGGACAGGGGGAGGGCACTGAAGCTTTCTTT. The full variable domain, completed using reference TRBV7-3 and TRBJ1-1, is GAGVSQTPSNKVTEKGKYVELRCDPISGHTALYWYRQSLGQGPEFLIYFQGTGAADDSGLPNDRFFAVRPEGSVSTLKIQRTERGDSAVYLCASRQGQGEGTEAFFGQGTRLTVV.

As for this clonotype: One junction end does not reproduce the germline sequence, and a read error may be involved. The genes are TRBV27 and TRBJ1-2; D remains unclear. The CDR3 covers 15 residues. CDR1 and CDR2 (germline): MNHEY, SMNVEV (reference sequence). The CDR3 region is CTSSLEAGGYYGYTF. In DNA form, the CDR3 reads TGTACCAGCAGTTTAGAGGCGGGAGGGTACTATGGCTACACCTTC.

J is TRBJ2-7 and V is TRBV5-8; possible D gene TRBD1, 6 bases. The CDR3 spans 15 residues. Germline CDR1 is SGHTS and CDR2 is YDEGEE. V was cut by 4 bases and J by 1 base, with 15 bases left in between. The CDR3 DNA sequence: TGTGCCAGCAGCGCCCCGGGACAAATTTCCTACGAGCAGTACTTC. Translated, it gives CASSAPGQISYEQYF.

The chain combines TRBV6-1 with TRBJ2-5; 8 nucleotides align to TRBD2. V lost 4 bases and J lost 5; bases outside the gene matches: 6. The CDR3 is 14 residues long. In germline, CDR1 is MNHNS, CDR2 SASEGT. CDR3: CASSGGAGVETQYF. In nucleotides, the CDR3 is TGTGCCAGCAGTGGGGGAGCGGGAGTGGAGACCCAGTACTTC.

This clonotype was picked up a small number of times. The CDR3 DNA sequence: TGTGCCAGCAGCTCTAAGATGTACGAGCAGTACTTC. Translating gives CASSSKMYEQYF. The V call is TRBV7-2, the J call TRBJ2-7; no reliable D call. This CDR3 is 12 amino acids long. Trimming stripped 4 bases from V and 4 bases from J, with 8 bases between. The germline CDR1 and CDR2 sequences are SGHTA and FQGNSA. The full variable domain, completed using reference TRBV7-2 and TRBJ2-7, is GAGVSQSPSNKVTEKGKDVELRCDPISGHTALYWYRQSLGQGLEFLIYFQGNSAPDKSGLPSDRFSAERTGGSVSTLTIQRTQQEDSAVYLCASSSKMYEQYFGPGTRLTVT.

This clonotype was detected only once. The chain has TRBV30 and TRBJ2-3; D perhaps matches TRBD1 (6 bases). The CDR3 runs to 15 residues. In germline, CDR1 is GTSNPN, CDR2 SVGIG (reference sequence). V was cut by 2 bases and J by 0 bases, with 12 bases left in between. The CDR3 nucleotides are TGTGCCTGGAGTTCTCTGGGGGCTAGCACAGATACGCAGTATTTT. It encodes CAWSSLGASTDTQYF.

This clonotype showed up just once. The CDR3 DNA reads as TGCAGCGTTTGGACAGGGGAAGGTGGCTACACCTTC. Residues: CSVWTGEGGYTF. The chain combines TRBV29-1 with TRBJ1-2; 9 nucleotides match TRBD1. The length of the CDR3 is 12 residues. Germline V gene data show CDR1 as SQVTM and CDR2 as ANQGSEA. With V trimmed by 5 bases and J by 7 bases, 5 bases remained unmatched.

The chain recombines TRBV2 with TRBJ2-7; 7 bases are a match to TRBD1. Germline V gene data show CDR1 as SNHLY and CDR2 as FYNNEI. V was pared by 8 bases and J by 3 bases, with 4 bases of the junction left unmatched. The CDR3 contains 12 residues. The CDR3 DNA sequence: TGTGCCAGCCGGGACAGCCACTACGAGCAGTACTTC. Its protein is CASRDSHYEQYF. Looking up the rest from reference TRBV2 and TRBJ2-7 gives the full variable domain: EPEVTQTPSHQVTQMGQEVILRCVPISNHLYFYWYRQILGQKVEFLVSFYNNEISEKSEIFDDQFSVERPDGSNFTLKIRSTKLEDSAMYFCASRDSHYEQYFGPGTRLTVT.

This clonotype has only a few counts. The rearrangement links TRBV27 to TRBJ2-7; 7 bases line up with TRBD2. The CDR3 is made up of 15 amino acids. V lost 0 bases, J lost 0 bases, and 2 bases stayed unmatched. Germline V gives CDR1 MNHEY, CDR2 SMNVEV (reference sequence). The CDR3 DNA follows: TGTGCCAGCAGTTTATCGGGCGGGAGCTCCTACGAGCAGTACTTC. Residues: CASSLSGGSSYEQYF.

The J gene is TRBJ2-3, the V gene TRBV20-1; TRBD2 matches at 13 bases. The CDR3 has 17 amino acids. From germline, CDR1 is DFQATT and CDR2 SNEGSKA (reference sequence). V was clipped by 2 bases and J by 0 bases; unmatched bases: 5. CDR3 sequence: CSARTSGRAQSTDTQYF. The CDR3 DNA reads TGCAGTGCTAGAACTAGCGGGAGGGCCCAAAGCACAGATACGCAGTATTTT.

This clonotype has only a few counts. This chain uses TRBV23-1 with TRBJ1-2; unclear D gene. TRBV23-1 is marked as an open reading frame, function uncertain. This CDR3 contains 15 residues. With 0 bases removed from V and 3 bases from J, the gap between germline ends came to 11 bases. For the CDR3, the DNA is TGCGCCAGCAGTCAATCGGCAAGGACGCACTATGGCTACACCTTC. Translated: CASSQSARTHYGYTF.

The chain joins TRBV5-6 to TRBJ1-2; weak D call: TRBD1 (5 bases). The CDR3 extends over 14 amino acids. The germline V and J ends were trimmed by 0 bases and 4 bases, with 10 bases remaining between them. Germline V CDR1 and CDR2: SGHDT, YYEEEE. The CDR3 DNA is TGTGCCAGCAGCTTGGTGCGGCAGGGCTATGGCTACACCTTC. This gives the protein CASSLVRQGYGYTF.

This rearrangement joins TRBV20-1 to TRBJ2-1; TRBD1 or TRBD2 may be the D gene (5 bases each). Looked up from germline, CDR1 is DFQATT and CDR2 is SNEGSKA (reference sequence). There are 11 residues in the CDR3. CDR3 residues: CSEGPRNEQFF. The CDR3 DNA sequence: TGCAGCGAGGGACCCCGGAATGAGCAGTTCTTC.

This clonotype was picked up a small number of times. V usage is TRBV7-3 and J usage is TRBJ2-3; 9 positions agree with TRBD1. V gave up 1 base and J gave up 4 bases; unmatched junction bases: 6. Germline assignment: CDR1 SGHTA and CDR2 FQGTGA. CDR3 size: 16 residues. This CDR3 reads CASSLRGTGMADTQYF. The CDR3 DNA sequence: TGTGCCAGCAGCTTAAGGGGGACAGGGATGGCAGATACGCAGTATTTT.